This TCR beta chain comes out of a study of shared clonotypes between healthy human individuals. On this clone: Its antigen is not identified.

Findings and limits, study-wide: The generation probabilities recorded for non-shared clonotypes fell below those of clonotypes shared by all four donors.

The data were produced by immunoSEQ multiplex PCR, yet TCRdb's version contains in-frame clones alone and is incomplete. The sample shows about 1.1 million clones, 60% to 85% of them seen only once. The germline CDR1 and CDR2 sequences are SGHAT and FQNNGV. Trimming removed 0 bases at V and 0 bases at J, with 10 bases between. This CDR3 comprises 16 residues. All donors were healthy HIV-negative adults lacking recent acute infections or vaccinations. Division of CD4+ cells produced a CD45RA+ naive subset and a CD45RA-negative memory subset. The clonotype was recovered from a young man in good health. Some clones in this sample may be carry-over from other donors' samples. Sequencing input: memory CD4+ T cells from PBMCs. Subset given: CD45RA-negative fraction. The rearrangement links TRBV11-2 to TRBJ2-3; tentatively, D is TRBD2 (6 bases). The chain's CDR3 is CASSLEAGISTDTQYF. CDR3 nucleotides: TGTGCCAGCAGCTTAGAGGCGGGGATCAGCACAGATACGCAGTATTTT. The variable domain in full, completed from reference TRBV11-2 and TRBJ2-3, reads EAGVAQSPRYKIIEKRQSVAFWCNPISGHATLYWYQQILGQGPKLLIQFQNNGVVDDSQLPKDRFSAERLKGVDSTLKIQPAKLEDSAVYLCASSLEAGISTDTQYFGPGTRLTVL.